This is a list of T cell receptor beta chains from one sample in a study of blood T cell repertoires in COVID-19. Clones were read by immunoSEQ multiplex PCR, and TCRdb kept only the in-frame ones, dropping some. Of some 42,000 clones listed, about nine tenths are singletons. The source material was peripheral blood. The receptors were sampled from a human donor in a cohort sampled during active COVID-19. CDR3s include the opening cysteine and the closing phenylalanine or tryptophan. The D gene is left open where the match is weak. The size entry is marked missing in some rows and otherwise reads once, few, many or a size class.

V gene: TRBV7-2
D gene: TRBD1
clone size: -
J gene: TRBJ1-2
CDR3 protein: CASSRGSRDRGLLRGYTF
CDR3 DNA: TGTGCCAGCAGCAGGGGGTCCCGGGACAGGGGGCTTTTACGGGGCTACACCTTC

V gene: TRBV6-1
D gene: -
clone size: -
J gene: TRBJ1-1
CDR3 protein: CASSENWWSRGSRTEAFF
CDR3 DNA: TGTGCCAGCAGTGAGAATTGGTGGTCGCGGGGCTCCCGGACTGAAGCTTTCTTT

V gene: TRBV6-6
D gene: -
clone size: -
J gene: TRBJ1-1
CDR3 protein: CASSYSGGNTEAFF
CDR3 DNA: TGTGCCAGCAGTTACTCAGGGGGGAACACTGAAGCTTTCTTT

V gene: TRBV4-1
D gene: TRBD1
clone size: few
J gene: TRBJ2-7
CDR3 protein: CASSQTETGSYEQYF
CDR3 DNA: TGCGCCAGCAGCCAAACCGAGACAGGGTCCTACGAGCAGTACTTC

V gene: TRBV5-1
D gene: TRBD1
clone size: -
J gene: TRBJ2-3
CDR3 protein: CASSFGQGATDTQYF
CDR3 DNA: TGCGCCAGCAGCTTTGGGCAGGGGGCTACAGATACGCAGTATTTT

V gene: TRBV11-2
D gene: TRBD1
clone size: -
J gene: TRBJ1-4
CDR3 protein: CASSSQTGGGGKLFF
CDR3 DNA: TGTGCCAGCAGCTCCCAAACAGGGGGCGGGGGAAAACTGTTTTTT

V gene: TRBV2
D gene: -
clone size: -
J gene: TRBJ1-3
CDR3 protein: CASRHQGSPGNTIYF
CDR3 DNA: TGTGCCAGCAGGCATCAGGGATCCCCTGGAAACACCATATATTTT

V gene: TRBV10-3
D gene: -
clone size: -
J gene: TRBJ1-1
CDR3 protein: CAVTDGVGGPGRTEAFF
CDR3 DNA: TGTGCCGTCACAGACGGTGTGGGGGGGCCGGGTAGGACTGAAGCTTTCTTT

V gene: TRBV3-1/TRBV3-2
D gene: -
clone size: -
J gene: TRBJ1-1
CDR3 protein: CASSQSRGAANTEAFF
CDR3 DNA: TGTGCCAGCAGTCAAAGCAGGGGCGCTGCGAACACTGAAGCTTTCTTT

V gene: TRBV4-1
D gene: TRBD1
clone size: -
J gene: TRBJ1-6
CDR3 protein: CASSFQQGANNSPLHF
CDR3 DNA: TGCGCCAGCAGCTTTCAACAGGGGGCAAATAATTCACCCCTCCACTTT

V gene: TRBV5-8
D gene: -
clone size: few
J gene: TRBJ2-7
CDR3 protein: CASSLRGRTYEQYF
CDR3 DNA: TGTGCCAGCAGCTTGAGGGGCAGAACCTACGAGCAGTACTTC

V gene: TRBV4-3
D gene: TRBD1
clone size: -
J gene: TRBJ1-4
CDR3 protein: CASRDRGLPNEKLFF
CDR3 DNA: TGCGCCAGCAGAGACAGGGGGCTCCCTAATGAAAAACTGTTTTTT

V gene: TRBV28
D gene: -
clone size: -
J gene: TRBJ1-1
CDR3 protein: CASRSPGTEAFF
CDR3 DNA: TGTGCCAGTCGCAGTCCAGGCACTGAAGCTTTCTTT

V gene: TRBV4-2
D gene: -
clone size: -
J gene: TRBJ1-4
CDR3 protein: CASSHSKGELANEKLFF
CDR3 DNA: TGTGCCAGCAGTCACAGCAAGGGGGAGTTAGCTAATGAAAAACTGTTTTTT

V gene: TRBV29-1
D gene: TRBD1
clone size: once
J gene: TRBJ1-2
CDR3 protein: CSAEGTATDYGYTF
CDR3 DNA: TGCAGCGCCGAGGGGACAGCAACTGACTATGGCTACACCTTC

V gene: TRBV11-2
D gene: TRBD1
clone size: -
J gene: TRBJ1-2
CDR3 protein: CASSHHPGTGENYGYTF
CDR3 DNA: TGTGCCAGCAGCCATCACCCTGGGACAGGGGAAAACTATGGCTACACCTTC

V gene: TRBV4-3
D gene: TRBD1
clone size: -
J gene: TRBJ1-2
CDR3 protein: CASSQDGQGLAYGYTF
CDR3 DNA: TGCGCCAGCAGCCAAGACGGACAGGGGTTAGCCTATGGCTACACCTTC

V gene: TRBV7-9
D gene: TRBD1
clone size: once
J gene: TRBJ2-7
CDR3 protein: CASSNTLTGELYEQYF
CDR3 DNA: TGTGCCAGCAGCAATACTTTGACAGGGGAACTCTACGAGCAGTACTTC

V gene: TRBV27
D gene: -
clone size: -
J gene: TRBJ1-2
CDR3 protein: CASRATGGVNYGYTF
CDR3 DNA: TGTGCCAGCAGAGCCACCGGGGGGGTTAACTATGGCTACACCTTC

V gene: TRBV7-2
D gene: TRBD1
clone size: -
J gene: TRBJ2-7
CDR3 protein: CASSLPHRGPTTYEQYF
CDR3 DNA: TGTGCCAGCAGCCTCCCGCACAGGGGGCCGACCACCTACGAGCAGTACTTC